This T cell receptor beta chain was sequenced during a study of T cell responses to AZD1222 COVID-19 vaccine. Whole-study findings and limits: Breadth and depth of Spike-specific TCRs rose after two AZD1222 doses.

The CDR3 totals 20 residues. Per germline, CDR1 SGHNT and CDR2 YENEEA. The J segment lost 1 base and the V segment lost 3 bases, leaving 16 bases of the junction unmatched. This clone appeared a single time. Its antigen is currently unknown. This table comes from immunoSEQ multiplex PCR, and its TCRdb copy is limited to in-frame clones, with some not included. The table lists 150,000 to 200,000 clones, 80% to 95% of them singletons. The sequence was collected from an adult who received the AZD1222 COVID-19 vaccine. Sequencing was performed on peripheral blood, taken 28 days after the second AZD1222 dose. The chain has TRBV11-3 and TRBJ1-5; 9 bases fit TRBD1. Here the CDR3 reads CASSFGLGTGRAWSNQPQHF. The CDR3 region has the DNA TGTGCCAGCAGCTTCGGTTTAGGGACAGGGAGAGCTTGGAGCAATCAGCCCCAGCATTTT.